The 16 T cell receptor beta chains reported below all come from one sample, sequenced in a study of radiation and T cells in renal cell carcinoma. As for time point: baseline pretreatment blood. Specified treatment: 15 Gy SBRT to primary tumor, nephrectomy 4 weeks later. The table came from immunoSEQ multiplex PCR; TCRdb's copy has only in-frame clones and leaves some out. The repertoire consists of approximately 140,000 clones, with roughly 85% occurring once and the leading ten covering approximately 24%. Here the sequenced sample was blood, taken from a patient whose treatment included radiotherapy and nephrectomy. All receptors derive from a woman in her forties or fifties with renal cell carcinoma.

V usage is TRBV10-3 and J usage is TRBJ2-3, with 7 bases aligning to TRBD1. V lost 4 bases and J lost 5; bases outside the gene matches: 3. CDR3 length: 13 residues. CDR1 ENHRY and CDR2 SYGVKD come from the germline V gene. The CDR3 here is CAISGAGGDTQYF. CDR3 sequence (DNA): TGTGCCATCAGTGGCGCAGGGGGAGATACGCAGTATTTT.

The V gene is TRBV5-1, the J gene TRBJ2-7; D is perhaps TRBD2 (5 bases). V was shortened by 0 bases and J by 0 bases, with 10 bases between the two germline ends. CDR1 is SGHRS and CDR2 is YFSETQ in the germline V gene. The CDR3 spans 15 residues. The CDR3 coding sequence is TGCGCCAGCAGCTTGGGCGTGGGGAGCTCCTACGAGCAGTACTTC. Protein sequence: CASSLGVGSSYEQYF.

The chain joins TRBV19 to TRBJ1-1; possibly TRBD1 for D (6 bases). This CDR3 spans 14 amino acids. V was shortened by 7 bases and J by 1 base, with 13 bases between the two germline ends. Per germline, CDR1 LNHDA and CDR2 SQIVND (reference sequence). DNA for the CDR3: TGTGCCAGTATCCCGGACAGTTGGAACACTGAAGCTTTCTTT. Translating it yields CASIPDSWNTEAFF.

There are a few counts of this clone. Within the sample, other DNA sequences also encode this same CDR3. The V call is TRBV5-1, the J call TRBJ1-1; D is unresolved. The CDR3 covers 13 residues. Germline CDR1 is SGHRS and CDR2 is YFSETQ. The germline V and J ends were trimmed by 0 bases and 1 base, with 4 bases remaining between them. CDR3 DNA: TGCGCCAGCAGCTTGGGAGGGAACACTGAAGCTTTCTTT. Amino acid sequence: CASSLGGNTEAFF.

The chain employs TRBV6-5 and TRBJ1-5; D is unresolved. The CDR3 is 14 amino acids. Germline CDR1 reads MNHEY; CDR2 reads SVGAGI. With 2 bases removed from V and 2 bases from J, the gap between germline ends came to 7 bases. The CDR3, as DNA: TGTGCCAGCAGTTACGAGGTTGGCAATCAGCCCCAGCATTTT. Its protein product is CASSYEVGNQPQHF.

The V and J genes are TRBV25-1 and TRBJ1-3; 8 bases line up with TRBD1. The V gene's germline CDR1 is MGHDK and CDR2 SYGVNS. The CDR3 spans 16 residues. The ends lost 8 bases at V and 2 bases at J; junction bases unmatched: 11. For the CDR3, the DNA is TGTGCCAGCTTCTCCCGGACAGGGAAAACTGGAAACACCATATATTTT. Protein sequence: CASFSRTGKTGNTIYF.

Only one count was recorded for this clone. For the CDR3, the DNA is TGTGCCAGCAGCTTAGCGGGACTCCTGTACTTC. Residues: CASSLAGLLYF. The gene calls are TRBV25-1 and TRBJ2-7, with 8 bases that match TRBD2. Trimming removed 6 bases from V and 12 bases from J; junction bases left unmatched: 7. The length of the CDR3 is 11 residues. Germline CDR1 MGHDK, CDR2 SYGVNS.

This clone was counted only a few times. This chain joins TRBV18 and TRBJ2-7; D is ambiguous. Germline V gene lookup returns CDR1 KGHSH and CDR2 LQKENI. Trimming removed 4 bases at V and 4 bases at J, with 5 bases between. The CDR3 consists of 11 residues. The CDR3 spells CASSLGYEQYF. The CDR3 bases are TGTGCCAGCTCACTGGGGTACGAGCAGTACTTC.

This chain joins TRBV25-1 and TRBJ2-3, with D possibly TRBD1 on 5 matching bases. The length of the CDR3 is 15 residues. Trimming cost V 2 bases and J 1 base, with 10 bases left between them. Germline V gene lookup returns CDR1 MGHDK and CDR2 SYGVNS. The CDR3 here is CASSEQGGGTDTQYF. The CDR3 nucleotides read TGTGCCAGCAGTGAACAGGGTGGGGGCACAGATACGCAGTATTTT.

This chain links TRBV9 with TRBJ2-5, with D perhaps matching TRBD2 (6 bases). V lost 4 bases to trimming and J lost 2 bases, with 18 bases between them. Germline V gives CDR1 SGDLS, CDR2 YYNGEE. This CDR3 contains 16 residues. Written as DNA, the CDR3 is TGTGCCAGCAGCACATCCGGGACTTATCCGCAAGAGACCCAGTACTTC. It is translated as CASSTSGTYPQETQYF. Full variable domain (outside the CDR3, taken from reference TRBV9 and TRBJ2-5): DSGVTQTPKHLITATGQRVTLRCSPRSGDLSVYWYQQSLDQGLQFLIQYYNGEERAKGNILERFSAQQFPDLHSELNLSSLELGDSALYFCASSTSGTYPQETQYFGPGTRLLVL.

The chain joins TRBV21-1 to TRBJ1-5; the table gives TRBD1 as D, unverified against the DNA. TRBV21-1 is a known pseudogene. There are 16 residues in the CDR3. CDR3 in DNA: TGTGCCAGCAGCAATGGCAATGATGCCCCCAATCAGCCCCAGCATTTT. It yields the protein CASSNGNDAPNQPQHF.

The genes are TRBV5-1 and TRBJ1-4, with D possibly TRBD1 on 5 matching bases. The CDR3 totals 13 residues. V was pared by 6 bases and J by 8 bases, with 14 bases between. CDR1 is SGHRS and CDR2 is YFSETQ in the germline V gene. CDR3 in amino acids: CASTTGGVEKLFF. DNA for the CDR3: TGCGCCAGCACAACGGGGGGTGTGGAAAAACTGTTTTTT.

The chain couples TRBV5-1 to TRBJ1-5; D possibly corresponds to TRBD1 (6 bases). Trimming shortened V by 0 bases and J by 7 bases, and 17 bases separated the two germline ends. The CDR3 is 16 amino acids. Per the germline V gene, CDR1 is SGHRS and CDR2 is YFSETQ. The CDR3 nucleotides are TGCGCCAGCAGCTTGGACAGGGTAGGGACCGGCCAGCCCCAGCATTTT. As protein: CASSLDRVGTGQPQHF.

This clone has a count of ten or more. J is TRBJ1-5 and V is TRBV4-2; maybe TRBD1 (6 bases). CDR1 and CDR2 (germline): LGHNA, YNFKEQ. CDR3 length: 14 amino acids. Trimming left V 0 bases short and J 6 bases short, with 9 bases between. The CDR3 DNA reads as TGTGCCAGCAGCCAAGATTGGGGGGCTCAGCCCCAGCATTTT. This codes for CASSQDWGAQPQHF.

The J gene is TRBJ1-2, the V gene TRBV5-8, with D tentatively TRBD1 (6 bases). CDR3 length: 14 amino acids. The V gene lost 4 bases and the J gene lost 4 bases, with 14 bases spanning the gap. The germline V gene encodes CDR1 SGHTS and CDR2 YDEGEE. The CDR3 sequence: CASSIITGTYGYTF. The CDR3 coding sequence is TGTGCCAGCAGCATAATAACAGGGACCTATGGCTACACCTTC.

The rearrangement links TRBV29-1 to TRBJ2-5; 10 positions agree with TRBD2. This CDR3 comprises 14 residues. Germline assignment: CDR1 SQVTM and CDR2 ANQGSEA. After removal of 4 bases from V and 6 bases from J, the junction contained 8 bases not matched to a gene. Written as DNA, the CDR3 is TGCAGCGTTGGAGCGGGAGGGCTGGACCAGACCCAGTACTTC. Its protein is CSVGAGGLDQTQYF. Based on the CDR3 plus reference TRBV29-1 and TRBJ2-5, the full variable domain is SAVISQKPSRDICQRGTSLTIQCQVDSQVTMMFWYRQQPGQSLTLIATANQGSEATYESGFVIDKFPISRPNLTFSTLTVSNMSPEDSSIYLCSVGAGGLDQTQYFGPGTRLLVL.